This TCR beta chain was found in a study of long-term antiretroviral therapy in people with HIV. The libraries were made with immunoSEQ v3.0 at survey level. In sequencing, roughly 40,000-50,000 T-cell genomes per sample were targeted. Only in-frame clones appear in the TCRdb table, and some are missing; sequencing was by immunoSEQ multiplex PCR. The sample lists 15,000 to 20,000 clones, over 80% occurring once. About this clone: Its antigen is unidentified.

Germline lookup yields CDR1 MNHEY and CDR2 SMNVEV (reference sequence). Trimming removed 5 bases from V and 4 bases from J, with 9 bases in between. CDR3 size: 14 residues. Study-wide findings and caveats: Diversity increased after ART yet remained lower than in transplant donor controls. HIV repertoires spanned narrower CDR3 length ranges than controls.

The input for sequencing was unsorted PBMCs, taken 2.1 years after starting antiretroviral therapy. V usage is TRBV27 and J usage is TRBJ2-6, with a possible D match to TRBD1 (6 bases). The receptor comes from a man between 18 and 35 years old with HIV. CDR3 loop: CASSPGVGANVLTF. The DNA of the CDR3 is TGTGCCAGCAGTCCAGGGGTAGGGGCCAACGTCCTGACTTTC.